This TCR beta chain comes out of a study of preoperative IRX-2 immunotherapy in early breast cancer. Data came from immunoSEQ multiplex PCR; TCRdb stores just in-frame clones and leaves some out. The sample has about 38,000 clones; roughly 82% are singletons. The CDR3 length is 15 residues. CDR1 is MNHGY and CDR2 is SAAAGT in the germline V gene. V shed 0 bases, J shed 4 bases, and the junction held 3 bases outside the gene matches. This sample's treatment: preoperative locoregional IRX-2 cytokine immunotherapy. Patients received preoperative, locoregional IRX-2 cytokine immunotherapy in a phase Ib study.

V gene TRBV6-8 combines with J gene TRBJ1-3; 7 positions agree with TRBD1. Specimen: lymph node tissue, collected after IRX-2 immunotherapy. This TCR derives from a human donor with breast cancer. CDR3 nucleotides: TGTGCCAGCAGTTACTCATGGACAGGCGGAAACACCATATATTTT. Its protein product is CASSYSWTGGNTIYF.